These T cell receptor beta chains were read from a single sample in a study of vaccination and CD4 T cells after COVID-19. No antigen is known for these receptors. TCRdb independently ran MiXCR on the PCR reads; one entry per CDR3 protein. The profile shows 10,000 to 12,000 distinct CDR3 sequences, roughly 28% of them singletons. The specimen sequenced was CD4+ T cells from blood, cultured in vitro. The source of these receptors is a human donor who had recovered from COVID-19. Each CDR3 is given with its conserved first and last residue. Each record gives: clone size, J gene, V gene, CDR3 protein. Size is stated for part of the rows, as once, few or many counts, or as a class when the clone is expanded.

>medium-sized|TRBJ1-1|TRBV20-1
CSARMGGTEAFF
>few|TRBJ1-5|TRBV20-1
CSATGLGQPQHF
>-|TRBJ1-5|TRBV18
CASSLDRVNQPQHF
>-|TRBJ1-2|TRBV18
CASSTLQGGYGYTF
>-|TRBJ1-6|TRBV25-1
CASSDRGSSPLHF
>-|TRBJ1-1|TRBV5-4
CASSLNRGTEAFF
>few|TRBJ1-1|TRBV29-1
CSVRVGPNTEAFF
>few|TRBJ1-1|TRBV20-1
CSARDRTKNTEAFF
>few|TRBJ1-2|TRBV5-6
CASSLVRGEGYGYTF
>-|TRBJ2-3|TRBV7-9
CASSLEGGRTDTQYF
>medium-sized|TRBJ1-2|TRBV7-9
CASSPRGTGSGYTF
>few|TRBJ1-1|TRBV29-1
CSGRDGNTEAFF
>-|TRBJ1-2|TRBV6-2/TRBV6-3
CASSQTEGWGYTF
>-|TRBJ2-1|TRBV20-1
CSARDAASGYNEQFF
>few|TRBJ2-5|TRBV27
CASSFLPRETQYF
>-|TRBJ2-1|TRBV10-3
CAIRGEAANSYNEQFF
>-|TRBJ2-1|TRBV27
CASSAFMLGFGEQFF
>few|TRBJ2-7|TRBV10-3
CAIRPGTRSYEQYF
>-|TRBJ2-5|TRBV19
CASRRTFQETQYF
>-|TRBJ1-1|TRBV11-3
CASSWKGQGVDEAFF
>medium-sized|TRBJ2-5|TRBV20-1
CSARGGSQETQYF
>few|TRBJ2-7|TRBV20-1
CSAQTGTSTQQYF
>-|TRBJ2-1|TRBV7-2
CASSSSGRGWSEQFF
>few|TRBJ2-7|TRBV6-5
CASSYSGDRWHEQYF
>once|TRBJ2-3|TRBV7-6
CASSLITTTDTQYF
>-|TRBJ1-2|TRBV29-1
CSVPAGRYGYTF
>-|TRBJ2-7|TRBV7-2
CASSLASFLSTYEQYF
>-|TRBJ1-2|TRBV28
CASSWGLYGYTF
>once|TRBJ2-1|TRBV19
CASSPQRDRGLYNEQFF
>-|TRBJ1-1|TRBV6-2/TRBV6-3
CASSLVGVTEAFF
>-|TRBJ2-5|TRBV6-1
CASSQNRQGETQYF
>-|TRBJ1-1|TRBV11-3
CASSLVRSSTEAFF
>-|TRBJ2-5|TRBV5-6
CASSPYRGRQETQYF
>few|TRBJ1-6|TRBV7-8
CASSPREGNSPLHF
>few|TRBJ2-3|TRBV10-3
CAISGTSTDTQYF
>-|TRBJ2-7|TRBV19
CASSMVGGEQYF
>once|TRBJ2-7|TRBV28
CASSGNGLAGYEQYF
>few|TRBJ2-3|TRBV7-2
CASSLLADTQYF
>-|TRBJ1-2|TRBV4-1
CASSPPTGRYGYTF
>few|TRBJ1-5|TRBV30
CAWSLGRGNQPQHF
>few|TRBJ1-1|TRBV6-5
CASSSQGKTTEAFF
>few|TRBJ2-5|TRBV7-8
CASSPGQGYQETQYF
>few|TRBJ2-5|TRBV28
CAAVGGARETQYF
>medium-sized|TRBJ1-2|TRBV20-1
CSAVDRGPNYGYTF
>few|TRBJ1-2|TRBV9
CASSGRTGLGYGYTF
>-|TRBJ1-2|TRBV9
CASSVAPDSGGYTF
>few|TRBJ2-7|TRBV30
CAWVGIPSYEQYF
>-|TRBJ2-7|TRBV9
CASSVGAGGLYEQYF
>-|TRBJ2-7|TRBV4-3
CASSQDPPPSPAYF
>-|TRBJ2-7|TRBV20-1
CSVSDSTPTYGATYEQYF
>few|TRBJ1-1|TRBV11-2
CASSYTGGTEAFF
>few|TRBJ2-5|TRBV11-2
CASSLGGTKTQYF
>-|TRBJ2-5|TRBV2
CASRYTSGGETQYF